These T cell receptor beta chains were read from a single sample in a study of metastatic and nonmetastatic thyroid tumors. With MiXCR, TCRdb called clones anew from the PCR reads. The sample includes 15,000 to 20,000 clones, under 25% of them seen just once. Specimen: adjacent normal tissue. The receptors shown here come from a female donor with papillary thyroid cancer or a benign thyroid nodule (not recorded which). Some clones in this sample may be carry-over from other donors' samples. The CDR3 runs from the conserved cysteine through the conserved F or W. Each record gives: J gene, clone size, V gene, D gene, CDR3 protein, CDR3 DNA. The D gene is left open where the match is weak. Clone size is shown for a subset of rows, as once, few, many or a class of expanded clone.

j_gene: TRBJ2-4
abundance: -
v_gene: TRBV12-3/TRBV12-4
d_gene: -
CDR3aa: CASSQGTLNIQYF
CDR3nt: TGTGCCAGCAGCCAAGGAACTCTAAACATTCAGTACTTC

j_gene: TRBJ2-1
abundance: few
v_gene: TRBV6-1
d_gene: -
CDR3aa: CASSPVARPRNGQFF
CDR3nt: TGTGCCAGCAGCCCCGTGGCAAGACCTCGCAATGGTCAGTTCTTC

j_gene: TRBJ1-2
abundance: -
v_gene: TRBV6-5
d_gene: -
CDR3aa: CAAGAFEGYTF
CDR3nt: TGTGCTGCCGGGGCCTTCGAGGGCTACACCTTC

j_gene: TRBJ1-1
abundance: few
v_gene: TRBV6-1
d_gene: -
CDR3aa: CASSGYGIMNTEDFF
CDR3nt: TGTGCCAGCAGTGGATACGGCATCATGAACACTGAAGATTTCTTT

j_gene: TRBJ2-3
abundance: -
v_gene: TRBV5-1
d_gene: TRBD1
CDR3aa: CASSLWTGATDTQYF
CDR3nt: TGCGCCAGCAGCTTATGGACAGGGGCGACAGATACGCAGTATTTT

j_gene: TRBJ2-3
abundance: -
v_gene: TRBV24-1
d_gene: TRBD2
CDR3aa: CATSDRLAGSTDTQYF
CDR3nt: TGTGCCACCAGTGACCGACTAGCGGGTAGCACAGATACGCAGTATTTT

j_gene: TRBJ2-7
abundance: many
v_gene: TRBV6-1
d_gene: -
CDR3aa: CASSESTGYEQYF
CDR3nt: TGTGCCAGCAGTGAATCGACAGGCTACGAGCAGTACTTC

j_gene: TRBJ1-2
abundance: many
v_gene: TRBV7-9
d_gene: -
CDR3aa: CASSYNPDSYGYTF
CDR3nt: TGTGCCAGCAGCTACAACCCGGACAGCTATGGCTACACCTTC

j_gene: TRBJ2-7
abundance: -
v_gene: TRBV12-3/TRBV12-4
d_gene: TRBD2
CDR3aa: CASSLFPSGSRNEQYF
CDR3nt: TGTGCCAGCAGTTTATTTCCTAGCGGGAGTCGGAACGAGCAGTACTTC

j_gene: TRBJ2-5
abundance: -
v_gene: TRBV2
d_gene: -
CDR3aa: CASSDTRLKETQYF
CDR3nt: TGTGCCAGCAGTGATACCAGGTTAAAAGAGACCCAGTACTTC

j_gene: TRBJ2-1
abundance: many
v_gene: TRBV12-3/TRBV12-4
d_gene: TRBD2
CDR3aa: CASSLGSAGYYNEQFF
CDR3nt: TGTGCCAGCAGTTTGGGGTCAGCGGGGTATTACAATGAGCAGTTCTTC

j_gene: TRBJ1-5
abundance: few
v_gene: TRBV28
d_gene: TRBD1
CDR3aa: CASSSGQGGNQPQHF
CDR3nt: TGTGCCAGCAGTTCGGGACAGGGAGGGAATCAGCCCCAGCATTTT

j_gene: TRBJ2-7
abundance: few
v_gene: TRBV11-2
d_gene: TRBD2
CDR3aa: CASSSLASSSYEQYF
CDR3nt: TGTGCCAGCAGCTCACTAGCGTCGAGCTCCTACGAGCAGTACTTC

j_gene: TRBJ1-2
abundance: -
v_gene: TRBV19
d_gene: -
CDR3aa: CASSIDWGQNYGYTF
CDR3nt: TGTGCCAGTAGTATTGATTGGGGGCAGAACTATGGCTACACCTTC

j_gene: TRBJ1-5
abundance: -
v_gene: TRBV2
d_gene: TRBD1
CDR3aa: CASRGQGNQPQHF
CDR3nt: TGTGCCAGCAGGGGACAGGGCAATCAGCCCCAGCATTTT

j_gene: TRBJ2-7
abundance: -
v_gene: TRBV11-2
d_gene: -
CDR3aa: CASSPRVESYEQYF
CDR3nt: TGTGCCAGCAGCCCCCGGGTCGAATCCTACGAGCAGTACTTC

j_gene: TRBJ1-2
abundance: -
v_gene: TRBV27
d_gene: -
CDR3aa: CASRFGARRDGYTF
CDR3nt: TGTGCCAGCCGTTTTGGAGCCAGACGAGATGGCTACACCTTC

j_gene: TRBJ1-1
abundance: once
v_gene: TRBV3-1
d_gene: -
CDR3aa: CASRRAENTEAFF
CDR3nt: TGTGCCAGCAGGAGGGCCGAGAACACTGAAGCTTTCTTT

j_gene: TRBJ2-2
abundance: -
v_gene: TRBV20-1
d_gene: -
CDR3aa: CSALPLNTGELFF
CDR3nt: TGCAGTGCCCTCCCCCTGAATACCGGGGAGCTGTTTTTT

j_gene: TRBJ2-5
abundance: -
v_gene: TRBV10-2
d_gene: TRBD2
CDR3aa: CASSDPRGGSPQETQYF
CDR3nt: TGCGCCAGCAGTGATCCTAGGGGCGGGAGCCCTCAAGAGACCCAGTACTTC

j_gene: TRBJ1-2
abundance: -
v_gene: TRBV28
d_gene: -
CDR3aa: CASSPVDRYTGYTF
CDR3nt: TGTGCCAGCAGCCCTGTAGACAGGTATACTGGCTACACCTTC

j_gene: TRBJ2-5
abundance: few
v_gene: TRBV5-1
d_gene: TRBD2
CDR3aa: CASSLNTGGQETQYF
CDR3nt: TGCGCCAGCAGCTTGAATACGGGGGGGCAAGAGACCCAGTACTTC

j_gene: TRBJ2-7
abundance: few
v_gene: TRBV5-1
d_gene: -
CDR3aa: CASSLEGFGTYEQYF
CDR3nt: TGCGCCAGCAGCTTGGAAGGGTTCGGGACCTACGAGCAGTACTTC

j_gene: TRBJ1-1
abundance: -
v_gene: TRBV6-1
d_gene: -
CDR3aa: CASSEMDQAAEAFF
CDR3nt: TGTGCCAGCAGTGAAATGGACCAGGCTGCTGAAGCTTTCTTT

j_gene: TRBJ2-7
abundance: few
v_gene: TRBV6-2/TRBV6-3
d_gene: -
CDR3aa: CASSPGTLEQYF
CDR3nt: TGTGCCAGCAGTCCCGGGACCCTCGAGCAGTACTTC

j_gene: TRBJ2-1
abundance: -
v_gene: TRBV28
d_gene: TRBD2
CDR3aa: CASSSLGVTSGSRNEQFF
CDR3nt: TGTGCCAGCAGTTCCCTCGGGGTAACTAGCGGGAGTAGGAATGAGCAGTTCTTC

j_gene: TRBJ2-7
abundance: few
v_gene: TRBV4-2
d_gene: TRBD1
CDR3aa: CASSPTDSTGTYEQYF
CDR3nt: TGTGCCAGCAGCCCCACCGACTCGACAGGGACCTACGAGCAGTACTTC

j_gene: TRBJ2-7
abundance: few
v_gene: TRBV6-1
d_gene: -
CDR3aa: CASRAVTGPLMHEQYF
CDR3nt: TGTGCCAGCAGGGCCGTTACGGGACCCCTAATGCACGAGCAGTACTTC

j_gene: TRBJ1-1
abundance: many
v_gene: TRBV20-1
d_gene: TRBD1
CDR3aa: CSASELGTGDFTEAFF
CDR3nt: TGCAGTGCTAGTGAGCTTGGGACAGGGGATTTCACTGAAGCTTTCTTT

j_gene: TRBJ2-2
abundance: many
v_gene: TRBV25-1
d_gene: -
CDR3aa: CASSEAAGELFF
CDR3nt: TGTGCCAGCAGTGAGGCCGCCGGGGAGCTGTTTTTT

j_gene: TRBJ1-3
abundance: large
v_gene: TRBV12-3/TRBV12-4
d_gene: -
CDR3aa: CASSLAGAAHTIYF
CDR3nt: TGTGCCAGCAGTTTGGCGGGGGCCGCGCACACCATATATTTT

j_gene: TRBJ1-2
abundance: few
v_gene: TRBV12-3/TRBV12-4
d_gene: -
CDR3aa: CASSFNSYGYTF
CDR3nt: TGTGCCAGCAGTTTTAACAGCTATGGCTACACCTTC

j_gene: TRBJ1-2
abundance: -
v_gene: TRBV9
d_gene: -
CDR3aa: CASSGGHYGYTF
CDR3nt: TGTGCCAGCAGCGGGGGCCACTATGGCTACACCTTC

j_gene: TRBJ2-3
abundance: -
v_gene: TRBV11-3
d_gene: TRBD1
CDR3aa: CASSLGQAGADTQYF
CDR3nt: TGTGCCAGCAGCCTCGGACAGGCCGGCGCAGATACGCAGTATTTT

j_gene: TRBJ1-5
abundance: -
v_gene: TRBV2
d_gene: -
CDR3aa: CASREGGSQPQHF
CDR3nt: TGTGCCAGCAGAGAGGGTGGGAGTCAGCCCCAGCATTTT